The rows below give T cell receptor beta chains drawn from one sample of a study of blood T cell repertoires in COVID-19. Sequencing was performed with immunoSEQ multiplex PCR; in TCRdb, only in-frame clones are kept and a portion is missing. Of around 240,000 clones listed, 80% to 90% were seen once; the top ten hold 1.5% to 2%. The sequencing input was PBMCs or T cells enriched from blood (not recorded which). The receptors were sampled from a woman between 45 and 65 years old who had recovered from COVID-19. The conserved cysteine and the conserved F or W are not part of the CDR3 here. Fields, in order: CDR3 protein, clone size, J gene, V gene. Clone size, where shown, is once, few, many, or a class for clones that have expanded.

CDR3aa: ASSSRTGKQPQH
abundance: -
j_gene: TRBJ1-5
v_gene: TRBV13

CDR3aa: ASSLAFGRGQNTEAF
abundance: -
j_gene: TRBJ1-1
v_gene: TRBV5-4

CDR3aa: ASSEYAGNIQY
abundance: -
j_gene: TRBJ2-4
v_gene: TRBV2

CDR3aa: ASSLTGRANYGYT
abundance: -
j_gene: TRBJ1-2
v_gene: TRBV5-1

CDR3aa: ASRPRTGGPGELF
abundance: -
j_gene: TRBJ2-2
v_gene: TRBV5-1

CDR3aa: ASSLPEGGVETQY
abundance: -
j_gene: TRBJ2-5
v_gene: TRBV7-9

CDR3aa: ASTLQGARNNQPQH
abundance: -
j_gene: TRBJ1-5
v_gene: TRBV19

CDR3aa: ASSMTRSDSDTQY
abundance: -
j_gene: TRBJ2-3
v_gene: TRBV7-9

CDR3aa: ASRNLAFSSYEQY
abundance: -
j_gene: TRBJ2-7
v_gene: TRBV6-5

CDR3aa: ASRDRAHEQY
abundance: medium-sized
j_gene: TRBJ2-7
v_gene: TRBV10-1

CDR3aa: ASSPRTSGSYEQY
abundance: once
j_gene: TRBJ2-7
v_gene: TRBV7-8

CDR3aa: ASSPRDATNEKLF
abundance: -
j_gene: TRBJ1-4
v_gene: TRBV6-5

CDR3aa: ASSYSAAMIGYT
abundance: -
j_gene: TRBJ1-2
v_gene: TRBV6-5

CDR3aa: ASSLRRGGLTSMNTEAF
abundance: -
j_gene: TRBJ1-1
v_gene: TRBV27

CDR3aa: ASRWAGSDEQY
abundance: once
j_gene: TRBJ2-7
v_gene: TRBV28

CDR3aa: ASSRAGANVLT
abundance: -
j_gene: TRBJ2-6
v_gene: TRBV6-5

CDR3aa: ASSPLWDRVGLMNTGELF
abundance: few
j_gene: TRBJ2-2
v_gene: TRBV3-1/TRBV3-2

CDR3aa: ASSLAGGEQF
abundance: -
j_gene: TRBJ2-1
v_gene: TRBV19

CDR3aa: ASSLKTAMGTEAF
abundance: -
j_gene: TRBJ1-1
v_gene: TRBV7-9

CDR3aa: ASSKLRQGVGNTIY
abundance: -
j_gene: TRBJ1-3
v_gene: TRBV21-1

CDR3aa: ATSRESAGSHYEQY
abundance: -
j_gene: TRBJ2-7
v_gene: TRBV15

CDR3aa: ASSSGTGGNYNEQF
abundance: -
j_gene: TRBJ2-1
v_gene: TRBV5-1

CDR3aa: ASSLTGSAGANVLT
abundance: -
j_gene: TRBJ2-6
v_gene: TRBV27

CDR3aa: AWNSDKEAF
abundance: -
j_gene: TRBJ1-1
v_gene: TRBV30

CDR3aa: ASSLGQGIIGEKLF
abundance: -
j_gene: TRBJ1-4
v_gene: TRBV28

CDR3aa: ASSHRDRLFYGYT
abundance: -
j_gene: TRBJ1-2
v_gene: TRBV5-8

CDR3aa: SVAQGRSYGYT
abundance: -
j_gene: TRBJ1-2
v_gene: TRBV29-1

CDR3aa: ASSIRGDTGELF
abundance: -
j_gene: TRBJ2-2
v_gene: TRBV19

CDR3aa: AITDGGVTDTQY
abundance: -
j_gene: TRBJ2-3
v_gene: TRBV15

CDR3aa: ASSVQPGQVPYEQY
abundance: -
j_gene: TRBJ2-7
v_gene: TRBV6-1

CDR3aa: ASSPTDSKTQY
abundance: -
j_gene: TRBJ2-5
v_gene: TRBV12-3/TRBV12-4

CDR3aa: ASRSPGLYTEAF
abundance: -
j_gene: TRBJ1-1
v_gene: TRBV28

CDR3aa: ASSHGLAGGYEQF
abundance: -
j_gene: TRBJ2-1
v_gene: TRBV4-1

CDR3aa: ASSYDFYLTNEQF
abundance: -
j_gene: TRBJ2-1
v_gene: TRBV4-1

CDR3aa: ASSLFGYTEAF
abundance: -
j_gene: TRBJ1-1
v_gene: TRBV28

CDR3aa: ASSLRRGESDTQY
abundance: -
j_gene: TRBJ2-3
v_gene: TRBV7-3

CDR3aa: ASSRDRGSDEQF
abundance: -
j_gene: TRBJ2-1
v_gene: TRBV2

CDR3aa: ASSESGDRGRGGYT
abundance: -
j_gene: TRBJ1-2
v_gene: TRBV19

CDR3aa: ASTWTGHQGNTIY
abundance: -
j_gene: TRBJ1-3
v_gene: TRBV19

CDR3aa: ASWDTPGEQY
abundance: many
j_gene: TRBJ2-7
v_gene: TRBV27

CDR3aa: ASSLALAGAETQY
abundance: -
j_gene: TRBJ2-5
v_gene: TRBV5-4

CDR3aa: ASSLVGQGYSPLH
abundance: -
j_gene: TRBJ1-6
v_gene: TRBV7-2

CDR3aa: ASSLQGTEIQY
abundance: -
j_gene: TRBJ2-5
v_gene: TRBV5-1

CDR3aa: ASNPDRGMNSPLH
abundance: -
j_gene: TRBJ1-6
v_gene: TRBV19

CDR3aa: ASSGGGVIVNQPQH
abundance: few
j_gene: TRBJ1-5
v_gene: TRBV28

CDR3aa: ASSGAGKETQY
abundance: once
j_gene: TRBJ2-5
v_gene: TRBV6-4

CDR3aa: ASSRGTYNEQF
abundance: once
j_gene: TRBJ2-1
v_gene: TRBV28

CDR3aa: ASSQNRGPSEKLF
abundance: -
j_gene: TRBJ1-4
v_gene: TRBV4-2

CDR3aa: SVAIYTEAF
abundance: -
j_gene: TRBJ1-1
v_gene: TRBV29-1